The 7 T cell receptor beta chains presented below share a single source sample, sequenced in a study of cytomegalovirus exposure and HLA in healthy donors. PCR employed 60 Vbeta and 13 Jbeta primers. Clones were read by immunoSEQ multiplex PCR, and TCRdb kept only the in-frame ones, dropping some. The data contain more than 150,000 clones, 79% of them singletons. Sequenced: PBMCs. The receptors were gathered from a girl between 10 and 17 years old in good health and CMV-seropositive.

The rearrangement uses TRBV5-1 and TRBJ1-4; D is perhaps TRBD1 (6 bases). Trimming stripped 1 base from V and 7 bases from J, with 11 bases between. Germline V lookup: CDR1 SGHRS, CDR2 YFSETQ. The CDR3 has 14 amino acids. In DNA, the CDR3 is TGCGCCAGCAGCTTGCCAGGGGCGGCTGAAAAACTGTTTTTT. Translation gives CASSLPGAAEKLFF. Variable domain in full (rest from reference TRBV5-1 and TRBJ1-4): KAGVTQTPRYLIKTRGQQVTLSCSPISGHRSVSWYQQTPGQGLQFLFEYFSETQRNKGNFPGRFSGRQFSNSRSEMNVSTLELGDSALYLCASSLPGAAEKLFFGSGTQLSVL.

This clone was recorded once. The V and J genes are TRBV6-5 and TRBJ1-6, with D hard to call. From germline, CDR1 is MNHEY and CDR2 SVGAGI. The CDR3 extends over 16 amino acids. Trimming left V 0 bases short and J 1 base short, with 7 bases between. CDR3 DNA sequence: TGTGCCAGCAGTTACTCGGCCGTGTCCTATAATTCACCCCTCCACTTT. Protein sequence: CASSYSAVSYNSPLHF.

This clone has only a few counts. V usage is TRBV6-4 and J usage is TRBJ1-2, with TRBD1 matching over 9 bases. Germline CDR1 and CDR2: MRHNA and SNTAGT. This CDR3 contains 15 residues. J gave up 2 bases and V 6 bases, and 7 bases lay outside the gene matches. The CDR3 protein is CASSERTGANYGYTF. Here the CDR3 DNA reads TGTGCCAGCAGCGAGAGGACAGGGGCGAACTATGGCTACACCTTC.

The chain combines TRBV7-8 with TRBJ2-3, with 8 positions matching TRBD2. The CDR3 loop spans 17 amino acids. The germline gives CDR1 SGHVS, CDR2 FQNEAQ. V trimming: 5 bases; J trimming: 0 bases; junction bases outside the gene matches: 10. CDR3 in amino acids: CASSKWERGSSTDTQYF. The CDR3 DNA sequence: TGTGCCAGCAGCAAGTGGGAGCGGGGGAGTAGCACAGATACGCAGTATTTT.

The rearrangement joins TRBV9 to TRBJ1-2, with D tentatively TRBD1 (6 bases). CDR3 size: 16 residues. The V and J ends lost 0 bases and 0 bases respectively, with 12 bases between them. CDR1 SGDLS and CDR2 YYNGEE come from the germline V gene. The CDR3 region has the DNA TGTGCCAGCAGCGTAGATGGCGGACAGTCTAACTATGGCTACACCTTC. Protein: CASSVDGGQSNYGYTF. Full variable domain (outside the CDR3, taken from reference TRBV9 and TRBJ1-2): DSGVTQTPKHLITATGQRVTLRCSPRSGDLSVYWYQQSLDQGLQFLIQYYNGEERAKGNILERFSAQQFPDLHSELNLSSLELGDSALYFCASSVDGGQSNYGYTFGSGTRLTVV.

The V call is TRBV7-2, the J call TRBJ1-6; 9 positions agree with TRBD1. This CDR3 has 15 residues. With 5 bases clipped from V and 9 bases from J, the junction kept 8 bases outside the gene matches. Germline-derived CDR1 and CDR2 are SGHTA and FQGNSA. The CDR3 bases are TGTGCCAGCAGCCGCTGGGGACAGGGTGGTTCACCCCTCCACTTT. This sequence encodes CASSRWGQGGSPLHF. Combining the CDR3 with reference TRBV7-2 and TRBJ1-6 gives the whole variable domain GAGVSQSPSNKVTEKGKDVELRCDPISGHTALYWYRQSLGQGLEFLIYFQGNSAPDKSGLPSDRFSAERTGGSVSTLTIQRTQQEDSAVYLCASSRWGQGGSPLHFGNGTRLTVT.

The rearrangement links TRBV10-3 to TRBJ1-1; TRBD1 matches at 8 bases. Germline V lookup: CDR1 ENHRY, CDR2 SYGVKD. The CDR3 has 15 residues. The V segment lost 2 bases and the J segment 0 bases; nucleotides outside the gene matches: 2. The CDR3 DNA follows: TGTGCCATCAGTGAGGGGACAGGAATGAACACTGAAGCTTTCTTT. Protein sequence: CAISEGTGMNTEAFF.